This TCR beta chain was recovered during a study of neurological immune-mediated disorders. Documented time point: longitudinal time-point 1 (baseline). Where libraries were unsorted, they were derived from 2 million PBMCs stored at -80 degrees C. TCRdb recomputed calls from the 5' RACE reads with MiXCR, one row per CDR3 protein. The sample holds tens of thousands of distinct CDR3 sequences, roughly 13% seen once. Whole-study results and caveats: Multiple sclerosis patients had less TCR clonal expansion than even healthy controls, unlike HTLV-1-associated myelopathy.

Comments on this clonotype: Its specificity is not known.

Sequencing input: PBMCs. This TCR came from a female donor with HTLV-1-associated myelopathy (HAM/TSP).

CDR3 nucleotides: TGTGCCAGCAGTTGGGGGATTGACACTGAAGCTTTCTTT. It yields the protein CASSWGIDTEAFF. V is TRBV6-2 or TRBV6-3 and J is TRBJ1-1; possible D gene TRBD1, 5 bases. Trimming shortened V by 4 bases and J by 3 bases, and 9 bases separated the two germline ends. This CDR3 comprises 13 residues. Germline V gene sequence: CDR1 MNHEY, CDR2 SVGEGT.